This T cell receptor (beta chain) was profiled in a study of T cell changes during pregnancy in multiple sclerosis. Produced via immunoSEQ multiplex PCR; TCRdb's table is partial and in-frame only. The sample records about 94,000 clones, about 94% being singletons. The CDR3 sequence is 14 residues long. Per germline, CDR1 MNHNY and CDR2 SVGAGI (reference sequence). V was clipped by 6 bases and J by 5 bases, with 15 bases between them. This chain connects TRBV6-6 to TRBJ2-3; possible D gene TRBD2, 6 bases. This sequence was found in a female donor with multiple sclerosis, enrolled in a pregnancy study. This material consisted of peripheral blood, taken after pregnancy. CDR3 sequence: CASSRPGGLDTQYF. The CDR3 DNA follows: TGTGCCAGCAGCCGTCCCGGGGGTTTAGATACGCAGTATTTT.